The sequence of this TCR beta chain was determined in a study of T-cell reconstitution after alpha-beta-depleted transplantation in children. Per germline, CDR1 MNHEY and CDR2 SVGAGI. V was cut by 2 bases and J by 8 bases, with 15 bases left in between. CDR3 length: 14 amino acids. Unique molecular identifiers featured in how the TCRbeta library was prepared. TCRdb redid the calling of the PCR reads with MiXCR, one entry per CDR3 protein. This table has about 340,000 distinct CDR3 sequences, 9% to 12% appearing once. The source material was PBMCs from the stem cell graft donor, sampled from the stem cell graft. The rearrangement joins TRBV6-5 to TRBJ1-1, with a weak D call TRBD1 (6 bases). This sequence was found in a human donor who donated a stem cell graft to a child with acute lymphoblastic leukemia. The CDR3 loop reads CASSYVGAGGEAFF. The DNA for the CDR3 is TGTGCCAGCAGTTACGTGGGGGCTGGGGGAGAAGCTTTCTTT.